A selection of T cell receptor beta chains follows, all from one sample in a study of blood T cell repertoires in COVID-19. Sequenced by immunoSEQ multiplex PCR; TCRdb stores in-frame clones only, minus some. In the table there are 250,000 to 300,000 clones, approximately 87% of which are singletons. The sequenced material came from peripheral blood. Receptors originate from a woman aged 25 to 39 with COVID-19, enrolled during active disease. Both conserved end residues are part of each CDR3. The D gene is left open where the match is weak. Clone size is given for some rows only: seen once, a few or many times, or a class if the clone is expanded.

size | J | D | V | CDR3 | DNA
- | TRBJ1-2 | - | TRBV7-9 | CASSLGPRQNQGYTF | TGTGCCAGCAGCTTAGGACCTCGACAGAATCAGGGCTACACCTTC
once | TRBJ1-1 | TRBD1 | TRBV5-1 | CASSTDRVRAEAFF | TGCGCCAGCAGCACGGACAGGGTGAGGGCTGAAGCTTTCTTT
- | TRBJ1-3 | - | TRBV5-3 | CARTRRPGAKHTIYF | TGTGCCAGGACTCGACGACCGGGAGCAAAGCACACCATATATTTT
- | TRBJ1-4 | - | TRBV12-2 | CARSTGIEEKLFF | TGTGCAAGGTCGACAGGGATTGAGGAAAAACTGTTTTTT
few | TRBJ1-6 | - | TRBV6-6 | CASSYRGGVNNSPLHF | TGTGCCAGCAGTTACAGAGGGGGGGTGAATAATTCACCCCTCCACTTT
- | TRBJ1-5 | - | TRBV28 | CASRTRGGQTFQPQHF | TGTGCCAGCAGGACCCGCGGCGGACAGACATTTCAGCCCCAGCATTTT
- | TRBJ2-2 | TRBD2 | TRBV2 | CASSEIQRGGQFPGELFF | TGTGCCAGCAGTGAAATCCAGCGGGGGGGCCAATTCCCCGGGGAGCTGTTTTTT
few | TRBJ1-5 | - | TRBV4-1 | CASSLLPPGDFNQPQHF | TGCGCCAGCAGCCTACTGCCACCCGGGGACTTTAATCAGCCCCAGCATTTT
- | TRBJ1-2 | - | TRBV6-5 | CASSDQAPYGYTF | TGTGCCAGCAGCGACCAGGCCCCCTATGGCTACACCTTC
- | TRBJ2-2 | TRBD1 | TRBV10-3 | CAISEPGQTQNTGELFF | TGTGCCATCAGTGAGCCGGGACAGACACAGAACACCGGGGAGCTGTTTTTT
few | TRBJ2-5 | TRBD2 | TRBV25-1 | CASQTGGAGGRRKTQYF | TGTGCCAGCCAAACAGGCGGAGCGGGGGGGCGGAGAAAGACCCAGTACTTC
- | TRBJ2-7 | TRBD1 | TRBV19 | CASSPGQGKRYEQYF | TGTGCCAGTAGTCCGGGACAGGGCAAAAGGTACGAGCAGTACTTC
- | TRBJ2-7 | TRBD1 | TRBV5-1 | CASMLHPTTGGYEQYF | TGCGCCAGCATGCTCCATCCCACGACAGGGGGCTACGAGCAGTACTTC
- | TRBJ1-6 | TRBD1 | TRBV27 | CASSLRDSNSPLHF | TGTGCCAGCAGTTTACGGGACAGCAATTCACCCCTCCACTTT
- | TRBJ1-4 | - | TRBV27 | CASTGLTGEKLFF | TGTGCCAGCACCGGACTGACGGGTGAAAAACTGTTTTTT
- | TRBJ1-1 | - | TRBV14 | CASSQDLTRGGEAFF | TGTGCCAGCAGCCAAGACCTAACGCGCGGGGGTGAAGCTTTCTTT
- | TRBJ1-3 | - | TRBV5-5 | CASRPTTDSLGDTIYF | TGTGCCAGCAGACCTACCACAGACAGTCTGGGCGACACCATATATTTT
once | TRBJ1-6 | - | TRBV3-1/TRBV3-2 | CASSYQDNWNNSPLHF | TGTGCCAGCAGCTACCAAGACAACTGGAATAATTCACCCCTCCACTTT